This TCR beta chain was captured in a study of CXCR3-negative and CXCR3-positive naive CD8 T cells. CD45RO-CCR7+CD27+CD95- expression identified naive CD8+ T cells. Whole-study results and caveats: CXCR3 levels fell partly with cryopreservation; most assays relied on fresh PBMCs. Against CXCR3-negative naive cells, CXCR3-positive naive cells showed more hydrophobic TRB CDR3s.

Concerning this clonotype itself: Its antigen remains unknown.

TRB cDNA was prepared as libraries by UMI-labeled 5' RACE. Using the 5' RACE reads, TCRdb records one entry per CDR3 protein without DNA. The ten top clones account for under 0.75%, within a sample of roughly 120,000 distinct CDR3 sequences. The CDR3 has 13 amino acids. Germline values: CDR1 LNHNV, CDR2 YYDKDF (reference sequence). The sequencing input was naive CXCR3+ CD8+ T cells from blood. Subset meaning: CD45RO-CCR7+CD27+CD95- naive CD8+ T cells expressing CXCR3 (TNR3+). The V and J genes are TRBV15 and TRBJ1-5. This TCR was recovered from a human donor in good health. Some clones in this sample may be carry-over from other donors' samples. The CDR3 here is CATSRSPSQPQHF.